A single sample is the source of the 20 T cell receptor beta chains below, sequenced in a study of T-cell reconstitution after alpha-beta-depleted transplantation in children (dated by TCRdb to the mid-2010s). The sample's treatment or condition, from its label and the paper: allogeneic hematopoietic cell transplantation with graft depleted of TCRalphabeta T cells and CD19 B cells. The library was built by means of PCR. The run used an Illumina HiSeq 2500. To normalize quantification of the TCRbeta repertoire, the TCR libraries were built with molecular barcoding that relied on unique molecular identifiers. TCRdb passed the public sequencing reads through fastp at Q25 and MiXCR, retaining productive beta sequences. Under each unique CDR3 protein, matching rows form one entry showing the most common genes and DNA. The sample table holds roughly 400,000 distinct CDR3 sequences, of which roughly 44% were seen once. The top ten hold roughly a quarter of the sample.

This specimen was PBMCs, taken before TCRalphabeta/CD19-depleted stem cell transplant. The receptors derive from a girl aged 2-10 years with aplastic anemia, due to receive a stem cell transplant.

This clonotype was found a few times. The chain couples TRBV7-2 to TRBJ2-1; 12 nucleotides match TRBD2. The CDR3 length is 19 residues. The V gene's germline CDR1 is SGHTA and CDR2 FQGNSA. V gave up 0 bases and J gave up 0 bases; unmatched junction bases: 6. The CDR3 DNA sequence: TGTGCCAGCAGCTTAGCCGGGACTAGCGGGCTCAGCTCCTACAATGAGCAGTTCTTC. This sequence encodes CASSLAGTSGLSSYNEQFF.

This chain joins TRBV14 and TRBJ2-1; TRBD2 might be the D (5 bases). V lost 4 bases to trimming and J lost 15 bases, with 19 bases between them. Looked up from germline, CDR1 is SGHDN and CDR2 is FVKESK. This CDR3 spans 13 amino acids. The CDR3 region has the DNA TGTGCCAGCAGCCCGCGGACTCTCCGCCGGGCGTTCTTC. Translation: CASSPRTLRRAFF. Full variable domain (rest looked up from reference TRBV14 and TRBJ2-1): EAGVTQFPSHSVIEKGQTVTLRCDPISGHDNLYWYRRVMGKEIKFLLHFVKESKQDESGMPNNRFLAERTGGTYSTLKVQPAELEDSGVYFCASSPRTLRRAFFGPGTRLTVL.

The chain is built from TRBV7-2 and TRBJ2-7; 9 bases are a match to TRBD2. Germline lookup yields CDR1 SGHTA and CDR2 FQGNSA. The V gene end was trimmed by 0 bases and the J gene end by 6 bases; junction bases not matched to a gene: 6. The CDR3 is 15 residues long. CDR3 nucleotide sequence: TGTGCCAGCAGCTTAGCTGGGACTAGCAAGGGCGAGCAGTACTTC. It yields the protein CASSLAGTSKGEQYF. Full variable domain (outside the CDR3, taken from reference TRBV7-2 and TRBJ2-7): GAGVSQSPSNKVTEKGKDVELRCDPISGHTALYWYRQSLGQGLEFLIYFQGNSAPDKSGLPSDRFSAERTGGSVSTLTIQRTQQEDSAVYLCASSLAGTSKGEQYFGPGTRLTVT.

In its sample, this clonotype was seen a few times. The chain couples TRBV20-1 to TRBJ2-3, with TRBD2 matching 7 bases. The CDR3 spans 16 residues. V lost 0 bases, J lost 3 bases, and 9 bases stayed unmatched. Per the germline V gene, CDR1 is DFQATT and CDR2 is SNEGSKA (reference sequence). The CDR3 loop reads CSARESAGDVTDTQYF. As DNA, the CDR3 is TGCAGTGCTAGAGAATCTGCGGGAGATGTGACAGATACGCAGTATTTT.

This clonotype was recorded at least ten times. This chain joins TRBV5-1 and TRBJ1-1; 11 bases match TRBD1. This CDR3 comprises 15 residues. The junction had 2 bases not matched to a gene; V was cut back by 4 bases and J by 0 bases. Germline CDR1 is SGHRS and CDR2 is YFSETQ. CDR3: CASSGTGGMNTEAFF. CDR3 DNA: TGCGCCAGCAGCGGGACAGGGGGGATGAACACTGAAGCTTTCTTT. Full variable domain (missing parts from reference TRBV5-1 and TRBJ1-1): KAGVTQTPRYLIKTRGQQVTLSCSPISGHRSVSWYQQTPGQGLQFLFEYFSETQRNKGNFPGRFSGRQFSNSRSEMNVSTLELGDSALYLCASSGTGGMNTEAFFGQGTRLTVV.

The chain is built from TRBV5-1 and TRBJ2-2; D unresolved. Trimming left V 2 bases short and J 7 bases short, with 15 bases between. Looked up from germline, CDR1 is SGHRS and CDR2 is YFSETQ. The length of the CDR3 is 15 residues. The CDR3 DNA follows: TGCGCCAGCAGCTTATTACCAGCTTTGGGCGGGGAGCTGTTTTTT. Protein product: CASSLLPALGGELFF.

This clonotype was seen at least ten times. The chain is built from TRBV29-1 and TRBJ2-7; 8 bases agree with TRBD1. The CDR3 extends over 13 amino acids. Germline V gene lookup returns CDR1 SQVTM and CDR2 ANQGSEA. V lost 4 bases and J lost 4; bases outside the gene matches: 6. The CDR3 coding sequence is TGCAGCGTTGTGGACAGGGATTTTTACGAGCAGTACTTC. Encoded protein: CSVVDRDFYEQYF.

This chain joins TRBV7-6 and TRBJ2-2; D is unresolved. The germline gives CDR1 SGHVS, CDR2 FNYEAQ. This CDR3 has 14 amino acids. V dropped 5 bases and J dropped 4 bases, with 11 bases sitting between them. CDR3 sequence reads: CASSLQRRTGELFF. CDR3 nucleotide sequence: TGTGCCAGCAGCCTCCAGAGGCGCACCGGGGAGCTGTTTTTT.

This chain uses TRBV20-1 with TRBJ2-7; TRBD2 agrees at 9 bases. V gave up 6 bases and J gave up 0 bases; unmatched junction bases: 6. The germline V gene encodes CDR1 DFQATT and CDR2 SNEGSKA (reference sequence). The length of the CDR3 is 14 residues. The CDR3 reads CSAQPSGVSYEQYF. In DNA form, the CDR3 reads TGCAGTGCCCAACCTAGCGGGGTCTCCTACGAGCAGTACTTC.

This clonotype was counted at least ten times. Germline is not matched at one junction end, which may reflect a read error. The chain is built from TRBV5-5 and TRBJ1-2; 7 bases are shared with TRBD1. The CDR3 is made up of 15 amino acids. Germline V CDR1 and CDR2: SGHKS, YYEKEE (reference sequence). The CDR3 sequence: CASSVQGGAETNLDF. The CDR3 nucleotides read TGTGCCAGCAGCGTCCAGGGGGGCGCAGAGACGAACTTGGACTTC.

The chain has TRBV20-1 and TRBJ2-5; unclear D gene. CDR1 is DFQATT and CDR2 is SNEGSKA in the germline V gene (reference sequence). The CDR3 loop spans 11 amino acids. Trimming left V 5 bases short and J 6 bases short, with 10 bases between. The CDR3 reads CSAPQQQTQYF. The CDR3 nucleotides read TGCAGTGCTCCGCAGCAACAGACCCAGTACTTC.

V and J are TRBV7-9 and TRBJ2-1, with D unclear. The V end was cut by 3 bases, the J end by 0 bases, with 6 bases between. The length of the CDR3 is 14 residues. Germline V gene sequence: CDR1 SEHNR, CDR2 FQNEAQ (reference sequence). The CDR3 loop reads CASSFLSSYNEQFF. The CDR3 nucleotides are TGTGCCAGCAGCTTTCTAAGCTCCTACAATGAGCAGTTCTTC.

This clonotype was recorded once. The junction and the germline gene differ at one end; a read error may be behind it. The chain joins TRBV4-1 to TRBJ2-2; tentatively, D is TRBD1 or TRBD2 (5 bases each). Germline CDR1 reads MGHRA; CDR2 reads YSYEKL. CDR3 size: 11 residues. CDR3 residues: CASSQKGTKIF. The CDR3 DNA reads as TGCGCCAGCAGCCAAAAAGGGACCAAGATTTTT.

This chain uses TRBV10-3 with TRBJ2-1, with 13 bases identical to TRBD2. The junction had 1 base not matched to a gene; V was cut back by 6 bases and J by 5 bases. Germline CDR1 reads ENHRY; CDR2 reads SYGVKD. This CDR3 has 14 amino acids. The CDR3 is CAIRGTSGDNEQFF. CDR3 coding DNA: TGTGCCATCAGGGGGACTAGCGGGGACAATGAGCAGTTCTTC.

This clonotype showed up just a few times. J is TRBJ2-3 and V is TRBV27; TRBD2 aligns across 9 bases. The CDR3 is 15 amino acids. V gave up 4 bases and J gave up 2 bases; unmatched junction bases: 4. Looked up from germline, CDR1 is MNHEY and CDR2 is SMNVEV (reference sequence). CDR3 region: CASSYSGRTTDTQYF. For the CDR3, the DNA is TGTGCCAGCAGTTATAGCGGGAGAACCACAGATACGCAGTATTTT.

CDR3 region: CASSEGRLSTDTQYF. The DNA for the CDR3 is TGTGCCAGCAGTGAAGGGCGTTTAAGCACAGATACGCAGTATTTT. This chain uses TRBV2 with TRBJ2-3; no clear D. Trimming left V 1 base short and J 0 bases short, with 8 bases between. The CDR3 contains 15 residues. CDR1 is SNHLY, CDR2 FYNNEI, per germline.

This clonotype has just a few counts. The chain employs TRBV20-1 and TRBJ2-3; D is unclear. Looked up from germline, CDR1 is DFQATT and CDR2 is SNEGSKA (reference sequence). The CDR3 totals 15 residues. V was pared by 0 bases and J by 3 bases, with 13 bases between. This CDR3 is CSARDPWRETDTQYF. The CDR3 region has the DNA TGCAGTGCTAGAGACCCATGGAGAGAGACAGATACGCAGTATTTT.

This clonotype was counted between two and nine times. The chain is built from TRBV7-9 and TRBJ2-6; D uncertain. Trimming cost V 7 bases and J 4 bases, with 5 bases left between them. Germline assignment: CDR1 SEHNR and CDR2 FQNEAQ (reference sequence). The CDR3 is 12 residues long. Here the CDR3 reads CASTSGANVLTF. Written as DNA, the CDR3 is TGTGCCAGCACCTCGGGGGCCAACGTCCTGACTTTC.

Ten or more counts support this clonotype. The chain combines TRBV20-1 with TRBJ2-7; D is undetermined. The CDR3 has 12 residues. Trimming left V 3 bases short and J 0 bases short, with 6 bases between. Germline loops: CDR1 DFQATT, CDR2 SNEGSKA (reference sequence). The CDR3 spells CSASGSSYEQYF. The CDR3 DNA follows: TGCAGTGCTAGCGGCAGCTCCTACGAGCAGTACTTC.

The gene calls are TRBV5-5 and TRBJ2-7; D unclear. The CDR3 consists of 13 residues. Germline-derived CDR1 and CDR2 are SGHKS and YYEKEE (reference sequence). With 1 base removed from V and 2 bases from J, the gap between germline ends came to 7 bases. The CDR3 DNA is TGTGCCAGCAGCTTGTTGCAAGCCTACGAGCAGTACTTC. Translating gives CASSLLQAYEQYF.